The text below deals with one TCR beta chain. This entry is derived from a study of cytomegalovirus exposure and HLA in healthy donors. PCR employed 60 Vbeta and 13 Jbeta primers. Repertoires were generated with immunoSEQ multiplex PCR, while TCRdb's copy carries only in-frame clones and drops some. The data show around 220,000 clones, with under 80% seen just once and about 0.22% held by the top ten. The ends were cut back, 2 bases at V and 1 base at J, with 14 bases in the middle. Germline lookup yields CDR1 GTSNPN and CDR2 SVGIG (reference sequence). The CDR3 is made up of 15 amino acids. The rearrangement uses TRBV30 and TRBJ1-2; tentatively, D is TRBD1 (6 bases). The sequence came from a girl aged 2 to 10 in good health and CMV-seronegative. The sequenced sample was PBMCs. The CDR3 DNA reads TGTGCCTGGAGTTCACCCCGGACAGTTAACTATGGCTACACCTTC. This gives the protein CAWSSPRTVNYGYTF.